The 13 T cell receptor beta chains listed next were all sequenced from one sample in a study of preoperative IRX-2 immunotherapy in early breast cancer. Clones were read by immunoSEQ multiplex PCR, and TCRdb kept only the in-frame ones, dropping some. The sample records around 39,000 clones, about 95% being singletons. Treatment denoted: preoperative locoregional IRX-2 cytokine immunotherapy. This material consisted of tumor tissue, taken after IRX-2 immunotherapy. These receptors were obtained from a human donor with breast cancer.

The chain couples TRBV4-1 to TRBJ2-4; 7 bases line up with TRBD2. Trimming at V came to 1 base and at J to 1 base, leaving 4 bases not matched to a gene. The germline CDR1 and CDR2 sequences are MGHRA and YSYEKL. This CDR3 region has 16 residues. The CDR3 protein is CASSQGDGGAKNIQYF. As DNA, the CDR3 is TGCGCCAGCAGCCAAGGGGACGGGGGGGCCAAAAACATTCAGTACTTC.

This chain connects TRBV21-1 to TRBJ2-7. TRBV21-1 is a pseudogene. The CDR3 has 10 residues. The CDR3 nucleotides are TGTGCCAGCAGCAATTACGAGCAGTACTTC. This translates into CASSNYEQYF.

The chain couples TRBV13 to TRBJ1-1; D call uncertain. Germline values: CDR1 PRHDT, CDR2 FYEKMQ (reference sequence). This CDR3 comprises 12 residues. The germline V and J ends were trimmed by 5 bases and 4 bases, with 8 bases remaining between them. The DNA of the CDR3 is TGTGCCAGCAGCCAGTATGGCACTGAAGCTTTCTTT. Translation gives CASSQYGTEAFF.

This rearrangement joins TRBV28 to TRBJ1-2; maybe TRBD1 (6 bases). The length of the CDR3 is 15 residues. V lost 4 bases and J 2 bases, leaving 14 bases between the germline ends. Germline loops: CDR1 MDHEN, CDR2 SYDVKM. CDR3 in DNA: TGTGCCAGCAGTTACCCCGCGACAGGCAACTATGGCTACACCTTC. Protein product: CASSYPATGNYGYTF.

The chain carries TRBV19 and TRBJ2-7; 9 nucleotides line up with TRBD2. Germline V gene lookup returns CDR1 LNHDA and CDR2 SQIVND (reference sequence). The V gene end was trimmed by 2 bases and the J gene end by 4 bases; junction bases not matched to a gene: 6. The CDR3 has 15 residues. CDR3 nucleotide sequence: TGTGCCAGTAGTATATCGCGGGAGGGCGTTTACGAGCAGTACTTC. This sequence encodes CASSISREGVYEQYF. The variable domain in full, with the rest retrieved from reference TRBV19 and TRBJ2-7, is DGGITQSPKYLFRKEGQNVTLSCEQNLNHDAMYWYRQDPGQGLRLIYYSQIVNDFQKGDIAEGYSVSREKKESFPLTVTSAQKNPTAFYLCASSISREGVYEQYFGPGTRLTVT.

The chain carries TRBV30 and TRBJ2-1, with TRBD1 identical over 7 bases. V lost 2 bases to trimming and J lost 2 bases; unmatched junction nucleotides: 6. Germline CDR1 GTSNPN, CDR2 SVGIG (reference sequence). CDR3 size: 15 residues. CDR3 residues: CAWSPGTATYNEQFF. In DNA, the CDR3 is TGTGCCTGGAGTCCAGGGACAGCGACCTACAATGAGCAGTTCTTC.

The chain recombines TRBV6-1 with TRBJ1-5, with D unclear. Germline values: CDR1 MNHNS, CDR2 SASEGT. This CDR3 region has 16 residues. The ends were cut back, 1 base at V and 6 bases at J, with 16 bases in the middle. CDR3 protein: CASSEGPTGGGQPQHF. In DNA, the CDR3 is TGTGCCAGCAGTGAAGGCCCGACGGGCGGAGGTCAGCCCCAGCATTTT.

The table lists this clone with a count of one. The V call is TRBV4-1, the J call TRBJ2-7; D is unclear. Germline CDR1 reads MGHRA; CDR2 reads YSYEKL. The CDR3 length is 15 residues. Trimming shortened V by 0 bases and J by 2 bases, and 11 bases separated the two germline ends. The CDR3 sequence is CASSQDRIGPYEQYF. The CDR3 DNA follows: TGCGCCAGCAGCCAAGATAGGATCGGGCCCTACGAGCAGTACTTC.

The rearrangement links TRBV6-1 to TRBJ1-2; 8 bases are a match to TRBD1. This CDR3 contains 17 residues. The junction had 9 bases not matched to a gene; V was cut back by 0 bases and J by 3 bases. Germline CDR1 MNHNS, CDR2 SASEGT. In nucleotides, the CDR3 is TGTGCCAGCAGTGAAGCGGGGCAGGGGGCTTACGACTATGGCTACACCTTC. As protein: CASSEAGQGAYDYGYTF.

The gene calls are TRBV7-2 and TRBJ2-2, with 7 bases lining up with TRBD1. CDR1 and CDR2 from the germline V gene are SGHTA and FQGNSA. V trimming: 4 bases; J trimming: 5 bases; junction bases outside the gene matches: 7. The CDR3 runs to 15 residues. The CDR3: CASSSRQGRTGELFF. The CDR3 nucleotides read TGTGCCAGCAGCTCAAGACAGGGAAGGACCGGGGAGCTGTTTTTT.

V usage is TRBV19 and J usage is TRBJ2-1; tentatively, D is TRBD1 (7 bases). V was shortened by 3 bases and J by 3 bases, with 12 bases between the two germline ends. CDR1 and CDR2 (germline): LNHDA, SQIVND (reference sequence). CDR3 length: 15 residues. The CDR3 spells CASSIRGEDYNEQFF. CDR3 in DNA: TGTGCCAGTAGTATCAGGGGGGAGGACTACAATGAGCAGTTCTTC.

This chain connects TRBV18 to TRBJ2-7; D tentatively reads TRBD1 or TRBD2 (6 bases each). With 4 bases removed from V and 5 bases from J, the gap between germline ends came to 18 bases. CDR1 and CDR2 from the germline V gene are KGHSH and LQKENI. The CDR3 has 15 amino acids. The CDR3 DNA is TGTGCCAGCTCACTCGGTACAGGGAGGTGGGACGAGCAGTACTTC. Its translation: CASSLGTGRWDEQYF.

The rearrangement uses TRBV5-1 and TRBJ2-7, with D unclear. The CDR3 totals 15 residues. Germline V CDR1 and CDR2: SGHRS, YFSETQ. Trimming removed 0 bases from V and 0 bases from J, with 10 bases in between. This CDR3 is CASSLGRDSSYEQYF. The CDR3 nucleotides read TGCGCCAGCAGCTTGGGTCGAGACTCCTCCTACGAGCAGTACTTC.